This entry features one TCR beta chain sequence. This sample is drawn from a study of cytotoxic CD8 clonotypes in ibrutinib-treated CLL. The CDR3 covers 15 residues. Germline V gene sequence: CDR1 SGHDN, CDR2 FVKESK. V was pared by 2 bases and J by 5 bases, with 6 bases of the junction left unmatched. This table comes from immunoSEQ multiplex PCR, and its TCRdb copy is limited to in-frame clones, with some not included. The sample yields some 290,000 clones, about 80% seen once. The sequencing here drew on PBMCs, taken before ibrutinib treatment. The chain is built from TRBV14 and TRBJ1-2, with TRBD1 matching over 9 bases. The sequence was collected from a human donor with chronic lymphocytic leukemia. In DNA form, the CDR3 reads TGTGCCAGCAGCCAAACGGGACAGGGAGTGTATGGCTACACCTTC. This translates into CASSQTGQGVYGYTF.